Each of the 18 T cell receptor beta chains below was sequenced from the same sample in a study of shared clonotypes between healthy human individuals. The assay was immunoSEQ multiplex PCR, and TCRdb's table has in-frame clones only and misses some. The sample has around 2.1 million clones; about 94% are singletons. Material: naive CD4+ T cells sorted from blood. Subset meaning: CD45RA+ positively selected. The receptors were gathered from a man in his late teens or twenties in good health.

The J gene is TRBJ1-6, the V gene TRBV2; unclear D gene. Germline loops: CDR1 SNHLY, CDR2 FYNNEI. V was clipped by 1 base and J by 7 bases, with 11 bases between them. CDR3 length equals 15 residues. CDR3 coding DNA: TGTGCCAGCAGTGAAGTCAACTGGAGAAATTCACCCCTCCACTTT. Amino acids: CASSEVNWRNSPLHF. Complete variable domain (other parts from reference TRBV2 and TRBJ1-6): EPEVTQTPSHQVTQMGQEVILRCVPISNHLYFYWYRQILGQKVEFLVSFYNNEISEKSEIFDDQFSVERPDGSNFTLKIRSTKLEDSAMYFCASSEVNWRNSPLHFGNGTRLTVT.

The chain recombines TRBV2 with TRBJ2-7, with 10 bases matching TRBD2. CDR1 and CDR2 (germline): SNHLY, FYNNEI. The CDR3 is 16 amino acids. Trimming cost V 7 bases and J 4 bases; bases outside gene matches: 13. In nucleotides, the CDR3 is TGTGCCAGCAATGTGAAACTAGCGGGGATGGAGTACGAGCAGTACTTC. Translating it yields CASNVKLAGMEYEQYF.

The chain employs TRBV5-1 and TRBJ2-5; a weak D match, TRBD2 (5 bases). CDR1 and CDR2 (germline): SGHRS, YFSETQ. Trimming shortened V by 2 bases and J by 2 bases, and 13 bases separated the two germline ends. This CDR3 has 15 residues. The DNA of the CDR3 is TGCGCCAGCAGCTTAAACAACGGGAAACAAGAGACCCAGTACTTC. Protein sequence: CASSLNNGKQETQYF.

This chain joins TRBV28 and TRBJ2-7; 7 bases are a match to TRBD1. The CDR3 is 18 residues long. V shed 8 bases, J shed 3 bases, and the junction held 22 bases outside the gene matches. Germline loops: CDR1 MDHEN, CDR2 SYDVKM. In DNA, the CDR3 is TGTGCCAGCGGATTCCGGGACAGCCAACCGAGGATGGTCTACGAGCAGTACTTC. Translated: CASGFRDSQPRMVYEQYF.

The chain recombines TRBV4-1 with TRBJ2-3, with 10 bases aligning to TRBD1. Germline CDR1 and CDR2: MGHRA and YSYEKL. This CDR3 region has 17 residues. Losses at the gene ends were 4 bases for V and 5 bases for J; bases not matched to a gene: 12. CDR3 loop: CASSLRTGTGAGDTQYF. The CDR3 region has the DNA TGCGCCAGCAGCCTCCGAACCGGGACAGGGGCAGGAGATACGCAGTATTTT.

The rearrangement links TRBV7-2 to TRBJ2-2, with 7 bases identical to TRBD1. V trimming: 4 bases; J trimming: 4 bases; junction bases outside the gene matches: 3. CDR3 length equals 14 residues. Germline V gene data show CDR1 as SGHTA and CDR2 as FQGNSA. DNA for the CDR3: TGTGCCAGCAGCTCCAGGGGGTTCACCGGGGAGCTGTTTTTT. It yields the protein CASSSRGFTGELFF.

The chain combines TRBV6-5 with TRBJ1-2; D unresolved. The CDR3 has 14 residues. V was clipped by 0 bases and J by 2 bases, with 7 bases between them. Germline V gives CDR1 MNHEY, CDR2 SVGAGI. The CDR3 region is CASSYSIPNYGYTF. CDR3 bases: TGTGCCAGCAGTTACTCCATCCCCAACTATGGCTACACCTTC.

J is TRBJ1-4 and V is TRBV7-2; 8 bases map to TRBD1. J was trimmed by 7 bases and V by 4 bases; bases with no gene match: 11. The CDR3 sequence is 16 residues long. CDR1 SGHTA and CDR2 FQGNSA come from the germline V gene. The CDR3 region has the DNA TGTGCCAGCAGCTCGACTCGTGCAGGGGGCGGTGAAAAACTGTTTTTT. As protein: CASSSTRAGGGEKLFF.

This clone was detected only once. The CDR3 loop is CASRLASSGSGTGELFF. The CDR3 DNA reads as TGTGCAAGTCGCTTAGCGTCTAGCGGGAGTGGGACCGGGGAGCTGTTTTTT. This chain uses TRBV12-2 with TRBJ2-2; TRBD2, the table's D call, lacks a check against the DNA. TRBV12-2 is described as a pseudogene. This CDR3 contains 17 residues.

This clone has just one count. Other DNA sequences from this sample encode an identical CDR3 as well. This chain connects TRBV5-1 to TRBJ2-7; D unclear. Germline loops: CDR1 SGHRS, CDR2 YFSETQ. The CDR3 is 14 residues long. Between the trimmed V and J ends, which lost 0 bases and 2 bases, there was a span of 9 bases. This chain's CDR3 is CASSLGSGTYEQYF. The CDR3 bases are TGCGCCAGCAGCTTGGGCTCCGGAACCTACGAGCAGTACTTC.

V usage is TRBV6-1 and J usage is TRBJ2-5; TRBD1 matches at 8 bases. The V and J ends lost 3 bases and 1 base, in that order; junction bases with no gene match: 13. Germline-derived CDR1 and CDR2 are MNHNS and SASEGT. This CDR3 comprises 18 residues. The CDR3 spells CASSEGAGGPNTQETQYF. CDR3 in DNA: TGTGCCAGCAGTGAGGGCGCAGGGGGCCCCAATACCCAAGAGACCCAGTACTTC.

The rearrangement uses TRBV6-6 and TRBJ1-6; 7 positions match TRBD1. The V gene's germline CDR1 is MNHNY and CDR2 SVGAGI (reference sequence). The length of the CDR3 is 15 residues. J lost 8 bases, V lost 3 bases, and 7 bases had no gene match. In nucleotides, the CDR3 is TGTGCCAGCAGTTATTCCAGGGGGAACGATTCACCCCTCCACTTT. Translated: CASSYSRGNDSPLHF.

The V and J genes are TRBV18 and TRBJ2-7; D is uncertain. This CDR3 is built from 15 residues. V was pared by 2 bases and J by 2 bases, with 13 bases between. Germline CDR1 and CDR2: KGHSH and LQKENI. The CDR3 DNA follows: TGTGCCAGCTCACCAAACGGGCTAATTCCCTACGAGCAGTACTTC. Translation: CASSPNGLIPYEQYF.

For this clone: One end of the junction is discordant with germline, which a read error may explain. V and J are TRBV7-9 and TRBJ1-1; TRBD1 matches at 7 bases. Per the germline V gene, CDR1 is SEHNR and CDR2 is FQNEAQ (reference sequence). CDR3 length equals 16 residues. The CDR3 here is CASSPTGSGANAEAFF. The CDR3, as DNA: TGTGCCAGCAGCCCGACAGGGTCCGGGGCGAACGCTGAAGCTTTCTTT.

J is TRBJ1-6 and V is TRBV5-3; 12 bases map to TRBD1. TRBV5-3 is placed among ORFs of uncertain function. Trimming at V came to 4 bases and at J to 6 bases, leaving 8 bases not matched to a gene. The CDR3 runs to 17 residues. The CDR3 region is CARSLPGQGAFNSPLHF. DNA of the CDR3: TGTGCCAGAAGCCTGCCGGGACAGGGGGCTTTTAATTCACCCCTCCACTTT.

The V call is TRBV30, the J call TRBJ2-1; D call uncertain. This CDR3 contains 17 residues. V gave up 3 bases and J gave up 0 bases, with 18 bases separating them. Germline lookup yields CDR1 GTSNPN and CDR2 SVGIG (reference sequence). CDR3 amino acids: CAWSPRAPITSYNEQFF. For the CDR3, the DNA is TGTGCCTGGAGCCCCCGGGCTCCTATTACCTCCTACAATGAGCAGTTCTTC.

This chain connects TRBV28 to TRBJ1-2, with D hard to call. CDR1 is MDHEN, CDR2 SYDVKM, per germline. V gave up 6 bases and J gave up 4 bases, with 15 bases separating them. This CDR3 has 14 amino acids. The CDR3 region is CASRVGGGSYGYTF. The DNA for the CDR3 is TGTGCCAGCAGAGTTGGTGGAGGATCCTATGGCTACACCTTC.

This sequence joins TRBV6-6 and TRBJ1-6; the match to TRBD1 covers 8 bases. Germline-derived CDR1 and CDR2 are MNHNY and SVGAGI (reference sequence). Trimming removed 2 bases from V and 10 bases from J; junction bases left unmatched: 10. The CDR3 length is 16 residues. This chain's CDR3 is CASSYNSGTGRSPLHF. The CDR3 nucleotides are TGTGCCAGCAGTTACAACTCCGGGACAGGTCGATCACCCCTCCACTTT.